The subject of this entry is one T cell receptor (beta chain). This entry comes from a study of shared clonotypes between healthy human individuals. Looked up from germline, CDR1 is SGHRS and CDR2 is YFSETQ. V shed 0 bases and J 0 bases; nucleotides not matched to a gene: 13. The CDR3 covers 19 residues. The method was immunoSEQ multiplex PCR; TCRdb's version includes in-frame clones alone and lacks a portion of them. The sample yields approximately 1.4 million clones, 98% seen once. The source of this sequence is a man aged 25 to 45 in good health. The chain recombines TRBV5-1 with TRBJ2-5, with 8 bases fitting TRBD2. Sample: naive CD4+ T cells sorted from blood. As to subset: CD45RA+ positively selected. CDR3 coding DNA: TGCGCCAGCAGCTTGGTACTAGCGGCCAGGACTAGGTACCAAGAGACCCAGTACTTC. It translates to CASSLVLAARTRYQETQYF. Using reference TRBV5-1 and TRBJ2-5 for the parts outside the CDR3, the full variable domain is KAGVTQTPRYLIKTRGQQVTLSCSPISGHRSVSWYQQTPGQGLQFLFEYFSETQRNKGNFPGRFSGRQFSNSRSEMNVSTLELGDSALYLCASSLVLAARTRYQETQYFGPGTRLLVL.